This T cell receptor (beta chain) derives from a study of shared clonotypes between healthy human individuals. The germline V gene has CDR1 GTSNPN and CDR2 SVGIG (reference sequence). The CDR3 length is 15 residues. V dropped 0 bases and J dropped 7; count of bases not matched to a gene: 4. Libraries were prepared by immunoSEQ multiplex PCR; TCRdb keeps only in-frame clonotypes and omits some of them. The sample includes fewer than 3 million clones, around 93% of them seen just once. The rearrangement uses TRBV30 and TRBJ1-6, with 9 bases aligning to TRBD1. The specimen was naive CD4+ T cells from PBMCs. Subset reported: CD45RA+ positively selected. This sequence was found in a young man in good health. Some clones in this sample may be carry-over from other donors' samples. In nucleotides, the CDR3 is TGTGCCTGGAGTGTGAGGACAGGGGCGAATTCACCCCTCCACTTT. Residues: CAWSVRTGANSPLHF.